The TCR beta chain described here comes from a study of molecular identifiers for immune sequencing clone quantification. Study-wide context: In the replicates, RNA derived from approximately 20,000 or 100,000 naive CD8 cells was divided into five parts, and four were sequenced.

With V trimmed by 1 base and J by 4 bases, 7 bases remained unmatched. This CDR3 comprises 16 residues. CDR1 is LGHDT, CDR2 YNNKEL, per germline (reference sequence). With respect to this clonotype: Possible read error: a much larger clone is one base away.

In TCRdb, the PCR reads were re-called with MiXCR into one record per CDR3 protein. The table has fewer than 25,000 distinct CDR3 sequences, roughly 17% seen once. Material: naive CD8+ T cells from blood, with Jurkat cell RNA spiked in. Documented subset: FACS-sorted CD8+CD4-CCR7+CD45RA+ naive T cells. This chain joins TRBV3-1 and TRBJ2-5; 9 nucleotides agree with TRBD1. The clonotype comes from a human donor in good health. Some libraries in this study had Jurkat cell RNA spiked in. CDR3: CASSQVPGTGRETQYF. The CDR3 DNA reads TGTGCCAGCAGCCAAGTCCCGGGGACAGGGCGAGAGACCCAGTACTTC.